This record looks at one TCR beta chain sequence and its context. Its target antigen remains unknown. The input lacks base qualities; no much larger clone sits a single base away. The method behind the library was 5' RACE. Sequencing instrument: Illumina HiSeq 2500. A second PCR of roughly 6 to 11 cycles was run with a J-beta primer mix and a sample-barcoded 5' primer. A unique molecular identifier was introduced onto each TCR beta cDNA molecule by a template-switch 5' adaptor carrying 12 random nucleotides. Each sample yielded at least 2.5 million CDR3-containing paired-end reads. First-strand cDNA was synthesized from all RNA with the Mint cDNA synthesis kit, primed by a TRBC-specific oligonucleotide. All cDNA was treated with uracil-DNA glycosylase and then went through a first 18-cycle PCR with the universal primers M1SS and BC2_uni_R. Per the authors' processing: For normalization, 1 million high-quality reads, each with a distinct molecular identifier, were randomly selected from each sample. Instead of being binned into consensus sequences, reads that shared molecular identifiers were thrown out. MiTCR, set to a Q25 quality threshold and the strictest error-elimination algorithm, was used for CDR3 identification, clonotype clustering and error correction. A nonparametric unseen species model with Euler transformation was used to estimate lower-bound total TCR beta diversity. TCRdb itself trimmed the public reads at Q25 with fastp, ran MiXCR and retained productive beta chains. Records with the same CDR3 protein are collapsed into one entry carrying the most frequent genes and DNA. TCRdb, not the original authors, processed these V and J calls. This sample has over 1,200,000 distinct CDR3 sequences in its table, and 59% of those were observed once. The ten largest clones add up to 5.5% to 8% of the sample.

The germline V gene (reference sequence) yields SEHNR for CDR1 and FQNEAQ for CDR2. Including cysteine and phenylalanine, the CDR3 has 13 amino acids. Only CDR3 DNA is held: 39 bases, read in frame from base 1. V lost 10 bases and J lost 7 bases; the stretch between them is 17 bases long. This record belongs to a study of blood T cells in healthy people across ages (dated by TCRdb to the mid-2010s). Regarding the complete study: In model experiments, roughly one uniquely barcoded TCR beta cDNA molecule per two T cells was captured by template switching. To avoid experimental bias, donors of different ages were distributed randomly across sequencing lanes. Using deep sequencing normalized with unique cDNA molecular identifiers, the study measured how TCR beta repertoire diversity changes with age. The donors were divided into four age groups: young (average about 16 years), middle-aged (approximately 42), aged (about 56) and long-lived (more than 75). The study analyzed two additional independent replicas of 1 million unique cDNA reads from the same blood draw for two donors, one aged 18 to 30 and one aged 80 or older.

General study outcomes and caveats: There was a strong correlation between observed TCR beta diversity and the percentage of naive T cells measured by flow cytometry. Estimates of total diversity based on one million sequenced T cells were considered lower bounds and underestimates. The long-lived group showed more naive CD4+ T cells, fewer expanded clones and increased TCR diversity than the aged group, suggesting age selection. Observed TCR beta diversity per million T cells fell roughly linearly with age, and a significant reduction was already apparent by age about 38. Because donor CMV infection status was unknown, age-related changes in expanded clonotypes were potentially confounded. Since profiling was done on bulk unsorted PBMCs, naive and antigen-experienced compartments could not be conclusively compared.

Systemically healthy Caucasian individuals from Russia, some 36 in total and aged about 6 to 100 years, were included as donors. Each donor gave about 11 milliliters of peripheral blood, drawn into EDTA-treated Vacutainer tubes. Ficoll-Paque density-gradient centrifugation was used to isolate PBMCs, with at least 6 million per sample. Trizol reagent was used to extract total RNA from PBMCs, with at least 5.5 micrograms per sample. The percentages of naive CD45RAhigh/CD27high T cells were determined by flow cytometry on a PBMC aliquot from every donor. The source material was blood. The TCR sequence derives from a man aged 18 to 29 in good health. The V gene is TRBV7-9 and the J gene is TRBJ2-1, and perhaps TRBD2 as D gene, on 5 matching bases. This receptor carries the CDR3 CATLRVTQNEQFF. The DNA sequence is TGTGCCACCCTGCGGGTTACACAGAATGAGCAGTTCTTC.